The TCR beta chain described here comes from a study of T-cell reconstitution after alpha-beta-depleted transplantation in children. Using unique molecular identifiers, the investigators prepared the TCRbeta library. A single record per CDR3 protein comes from TCRdb applying MiXCR to the PCR reads. The data contain under 850,000 distinct CDR3 sequences, about 12% of them singletons. The J segment lost 5 bases and the V segment lost 7 bases, leaving 5 bases of the junction unmatched. Germline assignment: CDR1 SQVTM and CDR2 ANQGSEA. This CDR3 comprises 14 residues. Study findings and constraints: A year post-transplant, T-cell counts and diversity derived mostly from newly produced T cells.

This clonotype was observed at least ten times. Its antigen remains unidentified. The specimen comprised PBMCs, sampled before TCRalphabeta/CD19-depleted stem cell transplant. The TCR sequence derives from a girl aged 2 to 9 with congenital amegakaryocytic thrombocytopenia, due to receive a stem cell transplant. The rearrangement links TRBV29-1 to TRBJ2-1; 13 bases map to TRBD2. In DNA form, the CDR3 reads TGCAGCGCCGGACTAGCGGGAGTCGACAATGAGCAGTTCTTC. This codes for CSAGLAGVDNEQFF.